This T cell receptor (beta chain) was sequenced during a study of CD8+CD57+ T cells in acquired aplastic anemia. Turning to the study itself: Sorting CD4+ and CD8+ cells gave DNA averaging around 3 ug. Findings and limits, study-wide: Twenty-nine CD8+ CDR3 sequences were shared between patients and controls.

TCR beta VDJ combinations and CDR3 sequences were profiled from genomic DNA. TCRdb reanalysed the reads using MiXCR and keeps one entry per CDR3 protein. The table shows about 240,000 distinct CDR3 sequences, with 47% occurring only once. This clonotype has ten or more counts. Its antigen is as yet unknown. This CDR3 is 13 amino acids long. Deletions cut 3 bases from V and 6 bases from J, with 11 bases between. In germline, CDR1 is LNHDA, CDR2 SQIVND (reference sequence). It was patients with CD8+CD57+ cell expansion by flow cytometry who were chosen for sequencing. Each patient carried a diagnosis of severe acquired aplastic anemia. Patients had undergone no therapy by the time their blood was sampled.

The source is a human donor with aplastic anemia. Sample: sorted CD4+, CD8+, or CD8+CD57+ T cells (not recorded which) from PBMCs. The genes are TRBV19 and TRBJ1-1, with D hard to call. CDR3 protein: CASSIVAGPEAFF. In nucleotides, the CDR3 is TGTGCCAGTAGTATCGTGGCCGGCCCTGAAGCTTTCTTT.